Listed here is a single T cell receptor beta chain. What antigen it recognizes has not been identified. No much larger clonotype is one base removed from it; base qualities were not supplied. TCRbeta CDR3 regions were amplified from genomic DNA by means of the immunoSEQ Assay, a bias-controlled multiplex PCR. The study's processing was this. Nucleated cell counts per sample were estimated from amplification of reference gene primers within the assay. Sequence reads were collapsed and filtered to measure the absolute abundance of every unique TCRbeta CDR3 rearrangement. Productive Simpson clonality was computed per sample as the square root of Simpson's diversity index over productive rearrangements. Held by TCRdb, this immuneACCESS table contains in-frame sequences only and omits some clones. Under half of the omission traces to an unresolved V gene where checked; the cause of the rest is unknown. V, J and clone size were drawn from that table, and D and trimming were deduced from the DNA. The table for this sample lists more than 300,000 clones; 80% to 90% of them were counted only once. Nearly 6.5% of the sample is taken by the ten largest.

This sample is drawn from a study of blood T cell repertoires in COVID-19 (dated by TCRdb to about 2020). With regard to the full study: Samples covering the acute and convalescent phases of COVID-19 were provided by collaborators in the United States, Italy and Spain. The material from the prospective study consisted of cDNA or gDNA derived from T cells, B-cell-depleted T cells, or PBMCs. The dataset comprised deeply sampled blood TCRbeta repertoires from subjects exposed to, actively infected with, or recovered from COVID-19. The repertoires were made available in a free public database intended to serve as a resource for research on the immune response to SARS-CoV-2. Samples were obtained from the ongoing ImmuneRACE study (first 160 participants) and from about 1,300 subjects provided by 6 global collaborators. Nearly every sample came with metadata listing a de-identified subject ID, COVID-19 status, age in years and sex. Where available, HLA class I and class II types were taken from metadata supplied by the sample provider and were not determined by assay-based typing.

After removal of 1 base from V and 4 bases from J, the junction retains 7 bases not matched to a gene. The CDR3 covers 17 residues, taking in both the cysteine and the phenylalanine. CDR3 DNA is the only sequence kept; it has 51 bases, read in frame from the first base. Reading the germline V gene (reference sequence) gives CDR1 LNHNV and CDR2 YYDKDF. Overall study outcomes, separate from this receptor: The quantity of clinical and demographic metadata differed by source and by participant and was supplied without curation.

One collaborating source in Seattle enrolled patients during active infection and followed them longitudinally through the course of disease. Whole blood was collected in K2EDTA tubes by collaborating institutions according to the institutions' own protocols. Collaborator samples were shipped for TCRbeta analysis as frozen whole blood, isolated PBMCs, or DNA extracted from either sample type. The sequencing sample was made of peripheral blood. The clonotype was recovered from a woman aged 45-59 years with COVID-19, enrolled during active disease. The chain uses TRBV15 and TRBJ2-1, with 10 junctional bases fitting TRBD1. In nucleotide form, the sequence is TGTGCCACCAGCAGAGGCCTGGACAGGGGGTTTTACAATGAGCAGTTCTTC. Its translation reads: CATSRGLDRGFYNEQFF.